This T cell receptor (beta chain) was sequenced for a study of PD-1 blockade in classical Hodgkin lymphoma. The data were produced by immunoSEQ multiplex PCR, yet TCRdb's version contains in-frame clones alone and is incomplete. The profile covers almost 30,000 clones, with 65% to 85% appearing a single time and approximately 0.65% taken by the ten largest. This clone has only a few counts. Per the germline V gene, CDR1 is MDHEN and CDR2 is SYDVKM. V gave up 11 bases and J gave up 3 bases, with 11 bases separating them. CDR3 length: 12 amino acids. Time point meaning: cycle 4 day 1 (C4D1), after more than five weeks of nivolumab. Each patient experienced a relapse that followed autologous stem cell transplantation, and brentuximab vedotin exposure varied. The CD4+ T cells used were purified from thawed PBMCs through magnetic negative selection.

This specimen was CD4+ T cells from blood, taken before the fourth cycle of nivolumab. The chain carries TRBV28 and TRBJ1-5; D is perhaps TRBD1 (5 bases). The receptor was derived from a human donor with classical Hodgkin lymphoma. In DNA, the CDR3 is TGTGCCCTAGGGGATCCCAATCAGCCCCAGCATTTT. It encodes CALGDPNQPQHF.